The 17 T cell receptor beta chains in this list originate from one sample, sequenced in a study of CD8+ T cells in alopecia areata. RNA, once extracted, was reverse transcribed into cDNA for use as the sequencing template. The assay was immunoSEQ multiplex PCR, and TCRdb's table has in-frame clones only and misses some. This table holds roughly 130,000 clones, approximately 58% found once. This material consisted of CD4+ T cells sorted from blood, taken at week 0. All receptors come from a human donor with alopecia areata.

In this sample, this clone turned up a few times. The CDR3 DNA sequence: TGCAGCGTCGGTAGGACAGGGCCGGGGAACACTGAAGCTTTCTTT. This translates into CSVGRTGPGNTEAFF. This chain uses TRBV29-1 with TRBJ1-1, with TRBD1 identical over 8 bases. The CDR3 extends over 15 amino acids. Per germline, CDR1 SQVTM and CDR2 ANQGSEA. V gave up 6 bases and J gave up 1 base; unmatched junction bases: 10.

This rearrangement joins TRBV15 to TRBJ2-7; no firm D call. The CDR3 loop spans 15 amino acids. Trimming removed 0 bases from V and 5 bases from J, with 14 bases in between. Germline V gene data show CDR1 as LNHNV and CDR2 as YYDKDF (reference sequence). CDR3 DNA sequence: TGTGCCACCAGCAGAGATTCGGAAAGGGCCAACGAGCAGTACTTC. Its translation is CATSRDSERANEQYF.

The gene calls are TRBV9 and TRBJ1-6; D gene ambiguous. Trimming left V 0 bases short and J 8 bases short, with 9 bases between. The CDR3 has 14 residues. In germline, CDR1 is SGDLS, CDR2 YYNGEE. The CDR3 sequence: CASSVAGRDSPLHF. CDR3 nucleotide sequence: TGTGCCAGCAGCGTAGCGGGGAGGGATTCACCCCTCCACTTT.

This clone was seen a handful of times. This sequence joins TRBV15 and TRBJ2-7; 7 nucleotides match TRBD2. V lost 8 bases to trimming and J lost 0 bases; unmatched junction nucleotides: 1. Germline V gene lookup returns CDR1 LNHNV and CDR2 YYDKDF (reference sequence). CDR3 size: 12 residues. CDR3 sequence reads: CATGGDSYEQYF. CDR3 DNA sequence: TGTGCCACCGGGGGGGACTCCTACGAGCAGTACTTC. Based on the CDR3 plus reference TRBV15 and TRBJ2-7, the full variable domain is DAMVIQNPRYQVTQFGKPVTLSCSQTLNHNVMYWYQQKSSQAPKLLFHYYDKDFNNEADTPDNFQSRRPNTSFCFLDIRSPGLGDTAMYLCATGGDSYEQYFGPGTRLTVT.

This clone was observed a few times. The V call is TRBV4-2, the J call TRBJ1-4, with TRBD1 identical over 9 bases. CDR1 is LGHNA, CDR2 YNFKEQ, per germline. This CDR3 has 14 amino acids. The junction had 3 bases not matched to a gene; V was cut back by 3 bases and J by 7 bases. The CDR3 protein is CASSQDRGTEKLFF. As DNA, the CDR3 is TGTGCCAGCAGCCAGGACAGGGGAACTGAAAAACTGTTTTTT.

The gene calls are TRBV7-8 and TRBJ2-5, with D unclear. Germline V gene data show CDR1 as SGHVS and CDR2 as FQNEAQ. The CDR3 totals 17 residues. V lost 4 bases and J 2 bases, leaving 20 bases between the germline ends. The CDR3 DNA sequence: TGTGCCAGCAGCTCCATCCATATCCTGCGGAGACAAGAGACCCAGTACTTC. Protein: CASSSIHILRRQETQYF.

The chain employs TRBV7-2 and TRBJ2-4, with 7 bases lining up with TRBD2. The trim removed 6 bases at V and 0 bases at J, leaving 8 bases unmatched. From germline, CDR1 is SGHTA and CDR2 FQGNSA. The CDR3 sequence is 16 residues long. The CDR3 nucleotides read TGTGCCAGCAGTCTCGGGCCGGGGGGAGCCAAAAACATTCAGTACTTC. Translated, it gives CASSLGPGGAKNIQYF.

This chain connects TRBV15 to TRBJ2-5, with a possible D match to TRBD1 (6 bases). V lost 0 bases and J 4 bases, leaving 9 bases between the germline ends. The CDR3 has 14 residues. Germline CDR1 is LNHNV and CDR2 is YYDKDF (reference sequence). CDR3 sequence (DNA): TGTGCCACCAGCAGAGATCAAGGGGGAGAGACCCAGTACTTC. It specifies CATSRDQGGETQYF.

The sample holds a few counts of this clone. The gene calls are TRBV4-1 and TRBJ2-3, with 11 bases fitting TRBD2. V trimming: 0 bases; J trimming: 3 bases; junction bases outside the gene matches: 11. The CDR3 is made up of 19 amino acids. The germline CDR1 and CDR2 sequences are MGHRA and YSYEKL. DNA of the CDR3: TGCGCCAGCAGCCAAGAGAATTTCCGGGCTAGCGGGAGGACAGATACGCAGTATTTT. It specifies CASSQENFRASGRTDTQYF.

Only a few counts were recorded for this clone. The chain carries TRBV4-3 and TRBJ2-3, with 8 bases fitting TRBD2. Germline assignment: CDR1 LGHNA and CDR2 YSLEER. CDR3 length equals 15 residues. The V and J ends lost 4 bases and 4 bases, in that order; junction bases with no gene match: 7. CDR3 nucleotide sequence: TGCGCCAGCAGCCCAACTAGCGGAGCGTCAGATACGCAGTATTTT. Its translation is CASSPTSGASDTQYF.

The gene calls are TRBV7-2 and TRBJ2-5; 9 bases fit TRBD1. The CDR3 length is 18 residues. CDR1 is SGHTA and CDR2 is FQGNSA in the germline V gene. The junction had 12 bases not matched to a gene; V was cut back by 0 bases and J by 4 bases. As DNA, the CDR3 is TGTGCCAGCAGCTTAGCCCGGGGAGGGACAGGGTATGGAGAGACCCAGTACTTC. Translated, it gives CASSLARGGTGYGETQYF.

The chain joins TRBV5-1 to TRBJ2-3; 12 nucleotides line up with TRBD2. The J segment lost 0 bases and the V segment lost 2 bases, leaving 4 bases of the junction unmatched. The V gene's germline CDR1 is SGHRS and CDR2 YFSETQ. The CDR3 length is 17 residues. This chain's CDR3 is CASSFPSGGASTDTQYF. The CDR3 nucleotides are TGCGCCAGCAGCTTCCCTAGCGGGGGGGCTAGCACAGATACGCAGTATTTT.

This rearrangement joins TRBV4-3 to TRBJ2-1; D call uncertain. The V end was cut by 1 base, the J end by 9 bases, with 13 bases between. Germline values: CDR1 LGHNA, CDR2 YSLEER. The CDR3 consists of 14 residues. This chain's CDR3 is CASSQALLLSEQFF. CDR3 DNA: TGCGCCAGCAGCCAAGCGCTATTGTTGAGTGAGCAGTTCTTC.

This chain joins TRBV2 and TRBJ1-3; no clear D. V lost 7 bases and J lost 0, with 13 bases in between. The CDR3 has 15 residues. CDR1 is SNHLY and CDR2 is FYNNEI in the germline V gene. In DNA form, the CDR3 reads TGTGCCAGCATCTCCCGGTTCAACTCTGGAAACACCATATATTTT. It specifies CASISRFNSGNTIYF.

The chain carries TRBV7-2 and TRBJ1-2, with D possibly TRBD1 on 5 matching bases. Trimming removed 4 bases at V and 0 bases at J, with 12 bases between. CDR1 is SGHTA, CDR2 FQGNSA, per germline. The CDR3 extends over 15 amino acids. CDR3 DNA sequence: TGTGCCAGCAGCTCGGGACGGACCTCTAACTATGGCTACACCTTC. Translated, it gives CASSSGRTSNYGYTF.

This rearrangement joins TRBV7-8 to TRBJ1-2, with 9 bases identical to TRBD1. The V gene's germline CDR1 is SGHVS and CDR2 FQNEAQ. CDR3 length: 16 residues. Trimming cost V 4 bases and J 4 bases; bases outside gene matches: 10. CDR3 sequence: CASSSPSGTGTYGYTF. The CDR3, as DNA: TGTGCCAGCAGCTCCCCCTCCGGGACAGGGACCTATGGCTACACCTTC.

The chain has TRBV29-1 and TRBJ1-3; maybe TRBD1 (6 bases). Trimming took 7 bases from V and 3 from J, leaving 13 bases between them. The CDR3 contains 13 residues. Per the germline V gene, CDR1 is SQVTM and CDR2 is ANQGSEA. DNA of the CDR3: TGCAGCGCGCGGGGGGCAGTTGGAAACACCATATATTTT. Protein sequence: CSARGAVGNTIYF.